This T cell receptor beta chain was profiled in a study of blood T cells in healthy people across ages. Overall study context: Template switching captured about one barcoded beta molecule per two T cells. Study-level results: Considered underestimates were the diversity estimates obtained from one million T cells. The recorded TCR beta diversity per million T cells decreased in a roughly linear manner with age. Greater diversity and more naive CD4+ cells were seen in long-lived donors than in aged donors.

Note on this clonotype: Its antigen remains unidentified.

The CDR3 length is 16 residues. CDR1 and CDR2 from the germline V gene are KGHSH and LQKENI. Trimming took off 2 bases at V and 1 base at J, with 14 bases between the two ends. The use of a sample-barcoded 5' primer and a J-beta primer mix characterized a second PCR of roughly 7 to 12 cycles. TCRdb used MiXCR to reprocess the 5' RACE reads, holding one entry per CDR3 protein. The table lists about 1.5 million distinct CDR3 sequences, 40% to 45% of them singletons. The TCR originated in a woman between 18 and 29 years old in good health. The sample taken for sequencing was blood. The gene calls are TRBV18 and TRBJ1-1; unclear D gene. The CDR3: CASSPSMRAGNTEAFF. The CDR3 region has the DNA TGTGCCAGCTCACCAAGTATGCGCGCCGGGAACACTGAAGCTTTCTTT.